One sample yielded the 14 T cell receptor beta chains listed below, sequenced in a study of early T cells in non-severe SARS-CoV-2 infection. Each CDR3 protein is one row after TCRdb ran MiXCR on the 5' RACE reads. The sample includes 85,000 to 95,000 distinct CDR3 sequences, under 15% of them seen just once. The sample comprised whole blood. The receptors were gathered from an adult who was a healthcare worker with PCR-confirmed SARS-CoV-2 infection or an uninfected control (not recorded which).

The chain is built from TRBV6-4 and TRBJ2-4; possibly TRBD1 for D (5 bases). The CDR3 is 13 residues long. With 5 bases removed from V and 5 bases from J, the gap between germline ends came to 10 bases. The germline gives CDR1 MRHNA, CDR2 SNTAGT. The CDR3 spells CASSQGGENIQYF. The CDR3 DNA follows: TGTGCCAGCAGTCAGGGTGGCGAAAACATTCAGTACTTC.

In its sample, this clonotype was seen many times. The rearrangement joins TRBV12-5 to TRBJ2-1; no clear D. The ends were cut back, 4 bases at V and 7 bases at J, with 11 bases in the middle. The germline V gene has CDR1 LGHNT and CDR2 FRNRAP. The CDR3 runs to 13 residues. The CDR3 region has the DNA TGTGCTAGTGGTTCGGAACGACGGAATGAGCAGTTCTTC. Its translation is CASGSERRNEQFF.

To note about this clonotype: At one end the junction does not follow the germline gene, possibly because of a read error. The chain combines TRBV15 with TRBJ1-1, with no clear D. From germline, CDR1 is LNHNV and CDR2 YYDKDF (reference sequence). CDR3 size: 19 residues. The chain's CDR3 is CVTIPLKTAWMGMNTEAFF. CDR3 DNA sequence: TGTGTCACCATCCCGTTGAAAACAGCCTGGATGGGGATGAACACTGAAGCTTTCTTT.

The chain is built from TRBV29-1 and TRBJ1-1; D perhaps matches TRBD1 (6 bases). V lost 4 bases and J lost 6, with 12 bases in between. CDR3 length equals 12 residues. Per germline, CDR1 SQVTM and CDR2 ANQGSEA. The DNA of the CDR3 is TGCAGCGTTGTAGGGACAACGGCTGAAGCTTTCTTT. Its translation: CSVVGTTAEAFF.

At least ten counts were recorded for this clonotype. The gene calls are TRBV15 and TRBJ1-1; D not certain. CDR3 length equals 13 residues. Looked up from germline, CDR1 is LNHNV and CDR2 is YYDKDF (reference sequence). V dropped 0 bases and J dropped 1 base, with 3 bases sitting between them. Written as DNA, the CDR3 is TGTGCCACCAGCAGAGATCAGAACACTGAAGCTTTCTTT. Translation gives CATSRDQNTEAFF.

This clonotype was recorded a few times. The DNA for the CDR3 is TGTGCCAGCAGTTTAGCCTGGGTGCCTAATGAAAAACTGTTTTTT. It codes for CASSLAWVPNEKLFF. The V gene is TRBV12-3 or TRBV12-4, the J gene TRBJ1-4; D unresolved. V was shortened by 0 bases and J by 3 bases, with 8 bases between the two germline ends. The CDR3 covers 15 residues.

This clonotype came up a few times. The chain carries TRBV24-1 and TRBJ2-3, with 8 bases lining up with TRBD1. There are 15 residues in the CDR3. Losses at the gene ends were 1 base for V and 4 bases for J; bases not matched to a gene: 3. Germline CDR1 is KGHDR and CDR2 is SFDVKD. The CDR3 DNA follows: TGTGCCACCAGTGATTTCGACAGGGGAGCAGATACGCAGTATTTT. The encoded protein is CATSDFDRGADTQYF.

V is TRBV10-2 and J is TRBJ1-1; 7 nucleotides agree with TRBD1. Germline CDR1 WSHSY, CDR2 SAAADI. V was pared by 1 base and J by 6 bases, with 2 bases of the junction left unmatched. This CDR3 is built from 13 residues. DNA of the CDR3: TGCGCCAGCAGTGAGTTCCAGGGGGCTGAAGCTTTCTTT. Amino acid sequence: CASSEFQGAEAFF.

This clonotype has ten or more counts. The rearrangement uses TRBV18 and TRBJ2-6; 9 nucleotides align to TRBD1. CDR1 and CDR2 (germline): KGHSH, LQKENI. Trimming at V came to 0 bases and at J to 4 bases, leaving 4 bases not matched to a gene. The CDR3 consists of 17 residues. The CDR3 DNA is TGTGCCAGCTCACCACCGAACAGGGGGCTGGGGGCCAACGTCCTGACTTTC. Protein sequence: CASSPPNRGLGANVLTF.

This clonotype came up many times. The CDR3 protein is CSGSSKNIQYF. The CDR3, as DNA: TGCAGCGGCTCATCCAAAAACATTCAGTACTTC. The V gene is TRBV29-1, the J gene TRBJ2-4; D is undetermined. With 7 bases removed from V and 2 bases from J, the gap between germline ends came to 6 bases. CDR1 is SQVTM and CDR2 is ANQGSEA in the germline V gene. The CDR3 runs 11 residues.

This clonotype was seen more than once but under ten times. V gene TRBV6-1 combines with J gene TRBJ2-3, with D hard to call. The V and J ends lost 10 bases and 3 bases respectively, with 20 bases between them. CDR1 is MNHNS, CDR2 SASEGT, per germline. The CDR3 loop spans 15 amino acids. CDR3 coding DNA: TGTGCCACCCACCCCTGGGGTAAGGAGACAGATACGCAGTATTTT. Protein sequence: CATHPWGKETDTQYF.

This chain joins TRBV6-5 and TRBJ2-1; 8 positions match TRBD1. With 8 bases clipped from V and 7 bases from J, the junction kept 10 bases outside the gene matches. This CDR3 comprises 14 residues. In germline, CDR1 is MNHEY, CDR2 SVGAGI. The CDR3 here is CASAVRGLANEQFF. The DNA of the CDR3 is TGTGCCAGCGCTGTCAGGGGGCTGGCGAATGAGCAGTTCTTC.

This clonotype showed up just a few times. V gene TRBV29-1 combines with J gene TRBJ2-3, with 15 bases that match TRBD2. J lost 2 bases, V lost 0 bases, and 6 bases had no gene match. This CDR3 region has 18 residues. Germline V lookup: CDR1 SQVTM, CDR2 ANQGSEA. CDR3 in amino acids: CSVEDSGTSGGYTDTQYF. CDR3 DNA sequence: TGCAGCGTTGAAGATTCGGGGACTAGCGGGGGGTACACAGATACGCAGTATTTT.

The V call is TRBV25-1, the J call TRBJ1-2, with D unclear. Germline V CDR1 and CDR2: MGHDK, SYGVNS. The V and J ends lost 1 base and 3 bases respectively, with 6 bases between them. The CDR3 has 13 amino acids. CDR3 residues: CASSEWGDYGYTF. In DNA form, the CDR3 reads TGTGCCAGCAGTGAATGGGGTGACTATGGCTACACCTTC.